This entry lists 30 T cell receptor beta chains sequenced from one sample in a study of spatial heterogeneity in lung cancer. As to time point: sample taken at primary tumor resection. The sequenced material consisted of unsorted whole RNA from tumor, nontumor lung or frozen PBMC. TCRdb re-called the 5' RACE reads through MiXCR, storing one row per CDR3 protein. The sample lists approximately 12,000 distinct CDR3 sequences, about 6.2% occurring once. The material was normal lung tissue next to the tumor, obtained at surgery. Receptor source: a male donor with early-stage non-small cell lung cancer.

About this clonotype itself: This beta chain is a stray read from a library made for alpha chains; its abundance is not meaningful. This chain connects TRBV7-9 to TRBJ1-5, with 7 nucleotides matching TRBD1. CDR3 length equals 13 residues. V lost 3 bases to trimming and J lost 8 bases; unmatched junction nucleotides: 4. Germline V gene data show CDR1 as SEHNR and CDR2 as FQNEAQ (reference sequence). The CDR3 protein is CASSFNDREPQHF. The CDR3 region has the DNA TGTGCCAGCAGCTTTAACGACAGGGAGCCCCAGCATTTT.

This clonotype showed up many times. This beta chain was picked up by a library intended for alpha chains and is off target, so its count carries little meaning. V and J are TRBV5-1 and TRBJ2-7; 8 positions match TRBD1. Unmatched junction bases numbered 2, after V lost 3 bases and J lost 6 bases. The CDR3 has 12 amino acids. CDR1 and CDR2 (germline): SGHRS, YFSETQ. DNA for the CDR3: TGCGCCAGCAGCTCCGGACAGGGCGAGCAGTACTTC. The encoded protein is CASSSGQGEQYF.

This clonotype was counted at least ten times. This beta chain lies outside the target of a library built for alpha chains; its clone size means little. V is TRBV18 and J is TRBJ1-2; 7 bases line up with TRBD1. CDR1 is KGHSH and CDR2 is LQKENI in the germline V gene. V gave up 6 bases and J gave up 4 bases; unmatched junction bases: 14. This CDR3 comprises 16 residues. The CDR3 here is CASSRDRAIVGYGYTF. As DNA, the CDR3 is TGTGCCAGCTCCCGGGACAGAGCCATCGTGGGCTATGGCTACACCTTC.

In the case of this clonotype: Since it is a stray read in a library aimed at alpha chains, this beta chain has a size that is not meaningful. The V and J genes are TRBV11-2 and TRBJ2-7, with 11 bases aligning to TRBD2. The ends lost 1 base at V and 5 bases at J; junction bases unmatched: 7. The length of the CDR3 is 16 residues. In germline, CDR1 is SGHAT, CDR2 FQNNGV. CDR3 DNA sequence: TGTGCCAGCAGCTTAGTAGGGACTAGCGGCGGGGACGAGCAGTACTTC. It specifies CASSLVGTSGGDEQYF. Filled out from reference TRBV11-2 and TRBJ2-7, the complete variable domain reads EAGVAQSPRYKIIEKRQSVAFWCNPISGHATLYWYQQILGQGPKLLIQFQNNGVVDDSQLPKDRFSAERLKGVDSTLKIQPAKLEDSAVYLCASSLVGTSGGDEQYFGPGTRLTVT.

This clonotype was observed at least ten times. Because the library targeted alpha chains, this beta chain is an off-target read whose size means little. The V call is TRBV30, the J call TRBJ1-1; D not resolved. Germline assignment: CDR1 GTSNPN and CDR2 SVGIG (reference sequence). The CDR3 consists of 13 residues. The V end lost 4 bases, the J end lost 2 bases, and 11 bases lay between the germline ends. The CDR3 sequence: CAWKGLGNTEAFF. DNA of the CDR3: TGTGCCTGGAAAGGACTAGGCAACACTGAAGCTTTCTTT. The variable domain in full, completed from reference TRBV30 and TRBJ1-1, reads SQTIHQWPATLVQPVGSPLSLECTVEGTSNPNLYWYRQAAGRGLQLLFYSVGIGQISSEVPQNLSASRPQDRQFILSSKKLLLSDSGFYLCAWKGLGNTEAFFGQGTRLTVV.

In its sample, this clonotype was seen many times. A library prepared for alpha chains yielded this beta chain as an off-target read; its size is of little meaning. V usage is TRBV11-3 and J usage is TRBJ1-1; 8 bases are shared with TRBD1. V lost 6 bases, J lost 10 bases, and 16 bases stayed unmatched. Germline assignment: CDR1 SGHNT and CDR2 YENEEA. This CDR3 spans 15 amino acids. As DNA, the CDR3 is TGTGCCAGCAGTATAGAGGCTGGACAGGGACTAGGAGCTTTCTTT. Its translation: CASSIEAGQGLGAFF.

As concerns this clonotype: This beta chain is off target for a library built for alpha chains, so its abundance means little. This rearrangement joins TRBV5-1 to TRBJ2-2; the D gene is possibly TRBD1 (6 bases). Germline V gene lookup returns CDR1 SGHRS and CDR2 YFSETQ. V shed 0 bases and J shed 4 bases, with 13 bases lying between them. The CDR3 is 16 amino acids. CDR3 region: CASSLVGDIGTGELFF. CDR3 in DNA: TGCGCCAGCAGCTTGGTCGGGGACATCGGCACCGGGGAGCTGTTTTTT.

By sample share, this clonotype is medium-sized. Little can be read into the size of this beta chain, an off-target read in a library designed for alpha chains. The chain uses TRBV20-1 and TRBJ2-6, with D possibly being TRBD2 (6 bases). Per germline, CDR1 DFQATT and CDR2 SNEGSKA (reference sequence). The V gene lost 0 bases and the J gene lost 4 bases, with 16 bases spanning the gap. The CDR3 runs 17 residues. The chain's CDR3 is CSARDLGGTPGANVLTF. The CDR3 DNA reads as TGCAGTGCTAGAGATTTAGGCGGGACTCCCGGGGCCAACGTCCTGACTTTC.

This clonotype was picked up many times. Found in a library prepared for alpha chains, this beta chain is an off-target read, and its abundance has little meaning. V is TRBV7-9 and J is TRBJ2-1; TRBD2 is a possible D gene (6 bases). CDR3 length equals 14 residues. With 1 base removed from V and 5 bases from J, the gap between germline ends came to 9 bases. CDR1 is SEHNR, CDR2 FQNEAQ, per germline (reference sequence). The CDR3 reads CASSLGRDDNEQFF. The CDR3 nucleotides read TGTGCCAGCAGCTTAGGGCGGGACGACAATGAGCAGTTCTTC.

This clonotype was picked up many times. With the library built for alpha chains, this beta chain is off target and its frequency is not meaningful. This rearrangement joins TRBV12-3 or TRBV12-4 to TRBJ2-7; 8 bases are shared with TRBD1. CDR3 size: 15 residues. Trimming took 4 bases from V and 1 from J; bases not matched to a gene: 6. CDR3 in DNA: TGTGCCAGCAGTTATAGAAGGACAGGGTCCTACGAGCAGTACTTC. Translating it yields CASSYRRTGSYEQYF.

At least ten counts were recorded for this clonotype. This beta chain is a stray read from a library made for alpha chains; its abundance is not meaningful. V and J are TRBV7-9 and TRBJ1-2; 11 bases fit TRBD1. J gave up 6 bases and V 4 bases, and 1 base lay outside the gene matches. In germline, CDR1 is SEHNR, CDR2 FQNEAQ (reference sequence). The CDR3 spans 13 residues. CDR3 sequence (DNA): TGTGCCAGCAGCTCGGACAGGGGGCATGGCTACACCTTC. Amino acid sequence: CASSSDRGHGYTF.

This clonotype was counted ten times or more. The library was prepared for alpha chains; this beta chain is a stray read, so its frequency means little. The genes are TRBV2 and TRBJ2-7; TRBD1 might be the D (6 bases). Trimming took 6 bases from V and 1 from J, leaving 10 bases between them. Germline V gene lookup returns CDR1 SNHLY and CDR2 FYNNEI. CDR3 size: 13 residues. The CDR3 loop is CASSGDTSYEQYF. CDR3 bases: TGTGCCAGCAGCGGGGACACATCCTACGAGCAGTACTTC.

This clonotype has a count of ten or more. Since it is a stray read in a library aimed at alpha chains, this beta chain has a size that is not meaningful. The genes are TRBV6-2 or TRBV6-3 and TRBJ1-1; D ambiguous. The germline V and J ends were trimmed by 2 bases and 3 bases, with 7 bases remaining between them. The germline CDR1 and CDR2 sequences are MNHEY and SVGEGT. The length of the CDR3 is 13 residues. The CDR3 spells CASSYGVDTEAFF. The CDR3 nucleotides read TGTGCCAGCAGTTACGGGGTGGACACTGAAGCTTTCTTT.

This clonotype was detected many times. With the library built for alpha chains, this beta chain is off target and its frequency is not meaningful. The chain uses TRBV11-1 and TRBJ2-7; D is ambiguous. Between the trimmed V and J ends, which lost 3 bases and 0 bases, there was a span of 9 bases. This CDR3 contains 14 residues. Germline V gene data show CDR1 as SGHAT and CDR2 as FQDESV (reference sequence). The DNA for the CDR3 is TGTGCCAGCAGCTTCTTTGGTATCTCCTACGAGCAGTACTTC. Protein: CASSFFGISYEQYF.

The table lists this clonotype with many counts. With the library built for alpha chains, this beta chain is off target and its frequency is not meaningful. The chain links TRBV19 to TRBJ2-2; 7 bases are a match to TRBD2. The V gene's germline CDR1 is LNHDA and CDR2 SQIVND (reference sequence). There are 17 residues in the CDR3. Trimming at V came to 0 bases and at J to 3 bases, leaving 7 bases not matched to a gene. CDR3 nucleotides: TGTGCCAGTAGTATAGATAAGGCGGGAGTGCACACCGGGGAGCTGTTTTTT. Protein product: CASSIDKAGVHTGELFF. The complete variable domain, with remaining parts taken from reference TRBV19 and TRBJ2-2, reads DGGITQSPKYLFRKEGQNVTLSCEQNLNHDAMYWYRQDPGQGLRLIYYSQIVNDFQKGDIAEGYSVSREKKESFPLTVTSAQKNPTAFYLCASSIDKAGVHTGELFFGEGSRLTVL.

This clonotype was counted between two and nine times. This beta chain is off target for a library built for alpha chains, so its abundance means little. The chain links TRBV7-6 to TRBJ2-2; the match to TRBD2 covers 12 bases. The CDR3 is 17 residues long. Germline lookup yields CDR1 SGHVS and CDR2 FNYEAQ. The J segment lost 6 bases and the V segment lost 1 base, leaving 6 bases of the junction unmatched. The CDR3 protein is CASSLEGLAGSAGELFF. Written as DNA, the CDR3 is TGTGCCAGCAGCTTAGAGGGACTAGCGGGCTCAGCCGGGGAGCTGTTTTTT.

This clonotype showed up many times. Little can be read into the size of this beta chain, an off-target read in a library designed for alpha chains. The rearrangement links TRBV10-3 to TRBJ1-1; D is ambiguous. Germline CDR1 is ENHRY and CDR2 is SYGVKD. V was pared by 5 bases and J by 10 bases, with 17 bases between. The CDR3 is 13 amino acids. For the CDR3, the DNA is TGTGCCATCAGTCCCGTCCCGGAACAAGGAGCTTTCTTT. Its protein product is CAISPVPEQGAFF.

This clonotype is judged medium-sized. A library made for alpha chains picked up this beta chain off target, so its size means little. V gene TRBV24-1 combines with J gene TRBJ2-1, with 13 bases that match TRBD2. Germline values: CDR1 KGHDR, CDR2 SFDVKD. This CDR3 region has 16 residues. V was pared by 4 bases and J by 5 bases, with 4 bases of the junction left unmatched. The CDR3 region is CATSDHGLAGDNEQFF. CDR3 bases: TGTGCCACCAGTGACCACGGACTAGCGGGAGACAATGAGCAGTTCTTC.

This clonotype came up many times. The library was built for alpha chains, so this beta chain is an off-target read and its size means little. This chain connects TRBV5-6 to TRBJ2-7; the D gene is possibly TRBD1 (6 bases). Looked up from germline, CDR1 is SGHDT and CDR2 is YYEEEE. V was pared by 1 base and J by 4 bases, with 15 bases between. The CDR3 is made up of 15 amino acids. In DNA form, the CDR3 reads TGTGCCAGCAGCTTGAAATTCAGGGGTGGATACGAGCAGTACTTC. It translates to CASSLKFRGGYEQYF. The whole variable domain, remainder taken from reference TRBV5-6 and TRBJ2-7, is DAGVTQSPTHLIKTRGQQVTLRCSPKSGHDTVSWYQQALGQGPQFIFQYYEEEERQRGNFPDRFSGHQFPNYSSELNVNALLLGDSALYLCASSLKFRGGYEQYFGPGTRLTVT.

The sample holds many counts of this clonotype. Since the library was made to target alpha chains, this beta chain is a stray read and its abundance is not meaningful. The chain combines TRBV7-6 with TRBJ1-2; no reliable D call. The V end lost 5 bases, the J end lost 0 bases, and 13 bases lay between the germline ends. Germline loops: CDR1 SGHVS, CDR2 FNYEAQ. The CDR3 loop spans 15 amino acids. Here the CDR3 reads CASSPGERTNYGYTF. As DNA, the CDR3 is TGTGCCAGCAGCCCCGGGGAAAGAACTAACTATGGCTACACCTTC.

This clonotype was detected ten times or more. Little can be read into the size of this beta chain, an off-target read in a library designed for alpha chains. The chain uses TRBV12-3 or TRBV12-4 and TRBJ1-1; no firm D call. With 5 bases removed from V and 3 bases from J, the gap between germline ends came to 4 bases. This CDR3 region has 11 residues. This CDR3 reads CASSRYTEAFF. For the CDR3, the DNA is TGTGCCAGCAGTCGATACACTGAAGCTTTCTTT.

This clonotype was detected only a few times. The library was prepared for alpha chains; this beta chain is a stray read, so its frequency means little. The V gene is TRBV4-3, the J gene TRBJ2-1, with 13 bases fitting TRBD2. The CDR3 runs to 15 residues. Germline-derived CDR1 and CDR2 are LGHNA and YSLEER. The V and J ends lost 4 bases and 9 bases, in that order; junction bases with no gene match: 6. For the CDR3, the DNA is TGCGCCAGCAGCCGGGGACTAGCGGGATCTGGTGAGCAGTTCTTC. This translates into CASSRGLAGSGEQFF.

This clonotype has a count of ten or more. This beta chain was picked up by a library intended for alpha chains and is off target, so its count carries little meaning. The V call is TRBV27, the J call TRBJ1-1; perhaps TRBD1 as D (5 bases). Germline CDR1 MNHEY, CDR2 SMNVEV (reference sequence). Trimming took 3 bases from V and 5 from J, leaving 10 bases between them. The CDR3 is made up of 13 amino acids. The CDR3 reads CASSLRGRTEAFF. The CDR3 region has the DNA TGTGCCAGCAGTTTGCGGGGGAGAACTGAAGCTTTCTTT.

This clonotype was recorded many times. Since the library was made to target alpha chains, this beta chain is a stray read and its abundance is not meaningful. This chain links TRBV9 with TRBJ2-2; D remains unclear. The V end was cut by 0 bases, the J end by 7 bases, with 13 bases between. The CDR3 length is 15 residues. The germline CDR1 and CDR2 sequences are SGDLS and YYNGEE. CDR3 nucleotide sequence: TGTGCCAGCAGCGTAGTCCCCCAGCGCGGCGGGGAGCTGTTTTTT. This sequence encodes CASSVVPQRGGELFF. The whole variable domain, filled in from reference TRBV9 and TRBJ2-2, reads DSGVTQTPKHLITATGQRVTLRCSPRSGDLSVYWYQQSLDQGLQFLIQYYNGEERAKGNILERFSAQQFPDLHSELNLSSLELGDSALYFCASSVVPQRGGELFFGEGSRLTVL.

This clonotype was observed many times. This beta chain is an unintended read in a library built for alpha chains; its size means little. The chain joins TRBV5-1 to TRBJ1-1, with D possibly TRBD1 on 6 matching bases. The V end was cut by 1 base, the J end by 3 bases, with 13 bases between. This CDR3 spans 15 amino acids. Germline V gene data show CDR1 as SGHRS and CDR2 as YFSETQ. The CDR3 loop reads CASSLTGWADTEAFF. CDR3 nucleotide sequence: TGCGCCAGCAGCTTGACAGGGTGGGCAGACACTGAAGCTTTCTTT.

This clonotype counts as medium-sized. With the library built for alpha chains, this beta chain is off target and its frequency is not meaningful. The chain employs TRBV2 and TRBJ2-7; 10 bases map to TRBD2. Trimming took 4 bases from V and 6 from J; bases not matched to a gene: 9. Germline V CDR1 and CDR2: SNHLY, FYNNEI. The CDR3 extends over 15 amino acids. The CDR3 protein is CASSVQTSGIGEQYF. In DNA form, the CDR3 reads TGTGCCAGCAGTGTTCAAACTAGCGGGATTGGCGAGCAGTACTTC. Filled out from reference TRBV2 and TRBJ2-7, the complete variable domain reads EPEVTQTPSHQVTQMGQEVILRCVPISNHLYFYWYRQILGQKVEFLVSFYNNEISEKSEIFDDQFSVERPDGSNFTLKIRSTKLEDSAMYFCASSVQTSGIGEQYFGPGTRLTVT.

This clonotype was counted many times. This beta chain is off target for a library built for alpha chains, so its abundance means little. V usage is TRBV5-1 and J usage is TRBJ2-7; perhaps TRBD2 as D (5 bases). CDR3 length: 16 residues. V was cut by 3 bases and J by 7 bases, with 23 bases left in between. Looked up from germline, CDR1 is SGHRS and CDR2 is YFSETQ. The CDR3 DNA reads TGCGCCAGCAGCTCCGGATATTCCGCGGGTCCGATGGAGCAGTACTTC. Protein: CASSSGYSAGPMEQYF.

This clonotype appeared many times. The library was designed around alpha chains, so this beta chain is a stray read whose abundance carries little weight. This chain uses TRBV14 with TRBJ2-2; 7 nucleotides line up with TRBD1. The V segment lost 4 bases and the J segment 3 bases; nucleotides outside the gene matches: 8. This CDR3 is 16 amino acids long. Germline V lookup: CDR1 SGHDN, CDR2 FVKESK. This CDR3 is CASSRPGQLYTGELFF. The CDR3 nucleotides read TGTGCCAGCAGCCGACCGGGACAGTTATACACCGGGGAGCTGTTTTTT.

This clonotype was observed a handful of times. A library prepared for alpha chains yielded this beta chain as an off-target read; its size is of little meaning. This rearrangement joins TRBV10-3 to TRBJ2-3; D might be TRBD1 or TRBD2, each matching 5 bases. Germline CDR1 is ENHRY and CDR2 is SYGVKD. V was shortened by 0 bases and J by 3 bases, with 7 bases between the two germline ends. The CDR3 spans 14 residues. DNA of the CDR3: TGTGCCATCAGTGAGTCTGGGGGTACAGATACGCAGTATTTT. The encoded protein is CAISESGGTDTQYF.

With respect to this clonotype: The library was designed around alpha chains, so this beta chain is a stray read whose abundance carries little weight. This chain links TRBV18 with TRBJ1-2; D unclear. Trimming left V 6 bases short and J 6 bases short, with 26 bases between. The V gene's germline CDR1 is KGHSH and CDR2 LQKENI. This CDR3 has 17 residues. CDR3 region: CASSSQRQSAATDGYTF. The CDR3 DNA reads TGTGCCAGCTCCTCTCAGAGGCAGTCGGCAGCCACTGATGGCTACACCTTC. The full variable domain, completed using reference TRBV18 and TRBJ1-2, is NAGVMQNPRHLVRRRGQEARLRCSPMKGHSHVYWYRQLPEEGLKFMVYLQKENIIDESGMPKERFSAEFPKEGPSILRIQQVVRGDSAAYFCASSSQRQSAATDGYTFGSGTRLTVV.